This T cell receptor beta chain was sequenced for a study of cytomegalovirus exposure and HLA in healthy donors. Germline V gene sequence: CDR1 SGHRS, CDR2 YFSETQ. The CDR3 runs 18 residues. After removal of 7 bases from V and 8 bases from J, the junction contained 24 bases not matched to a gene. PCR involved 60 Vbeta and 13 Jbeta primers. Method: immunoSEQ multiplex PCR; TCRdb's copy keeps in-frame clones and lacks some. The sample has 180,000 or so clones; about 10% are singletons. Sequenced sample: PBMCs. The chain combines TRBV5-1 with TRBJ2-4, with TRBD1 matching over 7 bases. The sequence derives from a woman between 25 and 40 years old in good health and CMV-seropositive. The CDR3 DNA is TGCGCCAGCGCAATATTTGGGGGTGCGACAGGGAAAGAGGACATTCAGTACTTC. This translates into CASAIFGGATGKEDIQYF.